The present TCR beta chain was sequenced within a study of shared clonotypes between healthy human individuals. Study-level background: Each donor's CD8 memory used one plate, CD8 naive two, each CD4 subset three.

Study-level points and caveats: In having few donors, the study represented limited genetic and exposure-history diversity. Generation probabilities were higher for clonotypes shared across all four sorted-subset donors than for unshared ones.

As concerns this clone: The antigen is unknown.

Sequencing used immunoSEQ multiplex PCR; TCRdb keeps in-frame clones, though not all of them. The repertoire holds about 2.3 million clones, with approximately 95% as singletons. CDR3 size: 16 residues. CDR1 SQVTM and CDR2 ANQGSEA come from the germline V gene. V lost 4 bases to trimming and J lost 6 bases, with 24 bases between them. The donors were adults (healthy and HIV-negative) with no recent acute infections or vaccinations. This chain uses TRBV29-1 with TRBJ1-1, with D tentatively TRBD1 (5 bases). The receptor was derived from a man between 18 and 35 years old in good health. Some clones in this sample may be carry-over from other donors' samples. The specimen was naive CD4+ T cells from PBMCs. Subset indicated: CD45RA+ positively selected. CDR3 protein: CSVGGRGRLGIAEAFF. The CDR3 region has the DNA TGCAGCGTTGGGGGCCGTGGTAGACTCGGGATCGCTGAAGCTTTCTTT.